A single sample gave rise to the 26 T cell receptor beta chains below, sequenced in a study of cytomegalovirus exposure and HLA in healthy donors. 60 Vbeta and 13 Jbeta primers were used in PCR. The table came from immunoSEQ multiplex PCR; TCRdb's copy has only in-frame clones and leaves some out. This table holds 150,000 or so clones, 70% to 80% found once. Sequencing was performed on PBMCs. The receptors come from a man under 40 in good health and CMV-seropositive.

The chain employs TRBV27 and TRBJ2-5; D call uncertain. The CDR3 consists of 13 residues. V lost 5 bases, J lost 4 bases, and 11 bases lay in between. CDR1 and CDR2 from the germline V gene are MNHEY and SMNVEV (reference sequence). The CDR3 here is CASSPRPRETQYF. The DNA for the CDR3 is TGTGCCAGCAGTCCGAGGCCCCGAGAGACCCAGTACTTC.

V usage is TRBV4-2 and J usage is TRBJ1-5, with 7 bases aligning to TRBD1. With V trimmed by 1 base and J by 2 bases, 5 bases remained unmatched. This CDR3 spans 16 amino acids. CDR1 and CDR2 from the germline V gene are LGHNA and YNFKEQ. CDR3 sequence: CASSQGRQGGNQPQHF. The CDR3 DNA is TGTGCCAGCAGCCAAGGAAGACAGGGCGGCAATCAGCCCCAGCATTTT.

The rearrangement links TRBV7-2 to TRBJ2-7; possibly TRBD1 for D (7 bases). Deletions cut 5 bases from V and 6 bases from J, with 11 bases between. The germline CDR1 and CDR2 sequences are SGHTA and FQGNSA. This CDR3 has 12 residues. The CDR3 spells CASSPQGGEQYF. The CDR3 nucleotides are TGTGCCAGCAGCCCCCAGGGGGGCGAGCAGTACTTC.

The V call is TRBV7-2, the J call TRBJ2-3; TRBD1 matches 9 bases. Germline V gene sequence: CDR1 SGHTA, CDR2 FQGNSA. The CDR3 totals 16 residues. Unmatched junction bases numbered 7, after V lost 5 bases and J lost 1 base. The CDR3 spells CASSPTGGLGTDTQYF. The CDR3 DNA sequence: TGTGCCAGCAGCCCGACAGGGGGTTTGGGCACAGATACGCAGTATTTT.

The V and J genes are TRBV6-5 and TRBJ1-2; perhaps TRBD1 as D (5 bases). The CDR3 has 15 residues. In germline, CDR1 is MNHEY, CDR2 SVGAGI. V lost 0 bases and J lost 8, with 16 bases in between. CDR3 region: CASSYSRDSWDGYTF. The CDR3 bases are TGTGCCAGCAGTTACTCCCGGGACTCGTGGGACGGCTACACCTTC.

J is TRBJ2-1 and V is TRBV19; 11 bases align to TRBD2. V lost 3 bases to trimming and J lost 10 bases; unmatched junction nucleotides: 17. CDR1 is LNHDA, CDR2 SQIVND, per germline (reference sequence). The CDR3 length is 18 residues. This CDR3 is CASSIALAGGPRIWEQFF. The CDR3, as DNA: TGTGCCAGTAGTATCGCGCTAGCGGGAGGCCCACGAATATGGGAGCAGTTCTTC.

A word on this clone: A read error may account for a junction end that differs from germline. V usage is TRBV7-7 and J usage is TRBJ2-3, with D tentatively TRBD2 (6 bases). The CDR3 sequence is 16 residues long. Germline-derived CDR1 and CDR2 are SSHAT and FNYEAQ (reference sequence). This CDR3 reads CASSLGLSLSTDTQYF. DNA of the CDR3: TGTGCTAGCAGCCTGGGACTTTCTCTCAGCACAGATACGCAGTATTTT.

With respect to this clone: This specimen includes other DNA sequences encoding the same CDR3. CDR3 sequence reads: CASSVGEETQYF. Written as DNA, the CDR3 is TGTGCCAGCAGCGTAGGAGAAGAGACCCAGTACTTC. The V and J genes are TRBV9 and TRBJ2-5; no reliable D call. CDR1 and CDR2 (germline): SGDLS, YYNGEE. Trimming shortened V by 0 bases and J by 3 bases, and 3 bases separated the two germline ends. The CDR3 covers 12 residues.

The chain uses TRBV19 and TRBJ2-1; D unclear. The CDR3 length is 15 residues. In germline, CDR1 is LNHDA, CDR2 SQIVND (reference sequence). Trimming removed 2 bases from V and 1 base from J, with 9 bases in between. The CDR3 loop reads CASSILADSYNEQFF. CDR3 nucleotide sequence: TGTGCCAGTAGTATACTGGCGGATTCCTACAATGAGCAGTTCTTC.

This rearrangement joins TRBV2 to TRBJ1-4; 8 positions match TRBD1. Trimming removed 10 bases from V and 3 bases from J; junction bases left unmatched: 4. CDR3 length equals 13 residues. Per the germline V gene, CDR1 is SNHLY and CDR2 is FYNNEI. For the CDR3, the DNA is TGTGCCACATCGGGACAGGCTAATGAAAAACTGTTTTTT. Translating gives CATSGQANEKLFF.

The chain recombines TRBV15 with TRBJ1-6, with TRBD1 identical over 8 bases. CDR3 size: 15 residues. The trim removed 5 bases at V and 3 bases at J, leaving 3 bases unmatched. Germline CDR1 is LNHNV and CDR2 is YYDKDF (reference sequence). CDR3 protein: CATSAGQGYNSPLHF. CDR3 nucleotide sequence: TGTGCCACCAGCGCAGGACAGGGCTATAATTCACCCCTCCACTTT.

The gene calls are TRBV5-1 and TRBJ2-5; TRBD1 agrees at 8 bases. CDR1 and CDR2 (germline): SGHRS, YFSETQ. This CDR3 spans 13 amino acids. The J segment lost 2 bases and the V segment lost 5 bases, leaving 2 bases of the junction unmatched. CDR3 region: CASRRDRQETQYF. DNA of the CDR3: TGCGCCAGCAGACGGGACAGGCAAGAGACCCAGTACTTC.

The chain has TRBV28 and TRBJ2-7, with 10 bases fitting TRBD1. The V gene end was trimmed by 2 bases and the J gene end by 4 bases; junction bases not matched to a gene: 5. CDR1 is MDHEN and CDR2 is SYDVKM in the germline V gene. The CDR3 covers 15 residues. CDR3 coding DNA: TGTGCCAGCAGTTTACCCGGGACAGGGGAATACGAGCAGTACTTC. It codes for CASSLPGTGEYEQYF.

The V gene is TRBV30, the J gene TRBJ1-1; TRBD1 aligns across 9 bases. Per the germline V gene, CDR1 is GTSNPN and CDR2 is SVGIG (reference sequence). This CDR3 spans 13 amino acids. After removal of 7 bases from V and 5 bases from J, the junction contained 8 bases not matched to a gene. CDR3 sequence (DNA): TGTGCCTTGGACAGGGGACCTGGAACTGAAGCTTTCTTT. It is translated as CALDRGPGTEAFF.

This clone came up a few times. J is TRBJ2-1 and V is TRBV9; 12 bases match TRBD2. Germline V CDR1 and CDR2: SGDLS, YYNGEE. The CDR3 covers 16 residues. After removal of 5 bases from V and 4 bases from J, the junction contained 7 bases not matched to a gene. The CDR3 loop is CASSDVGLAGYNEQFF. CDR3 nucleotide sequence: TGTGCCAGCAGTGACGTCGGACTAGCGGGGTACAATGAGCAGTTCTTC.

This clone has only a few counts. The chain joins TRBV1 to TRBJ2-1; TRBD2 is the table's D call and was not checked against the DNA. TRBV1 represents a pseudogene. The CDR3 contains 21 residues. The CDR3 DNA sequence: TGCACCAGCAGCCTTTCCCCGGGGAGGACTAGCCCTAGAGGGGCTAGGTATGAGCAGTTCTTC. Translation: CTSSLSPGRTSPRGARYEQFF.

This chain uses TRBV20-1 with TRBJ2-1, with D uncertain. The CDR3 runs 9 residues. Trimming took 3 bases from V and 10 from J, leaving 4 bases between them. CDR1 DFQATT and CDR2 SNEGSKA come from the germline V gene (reference sequence). The CDR3 loop reads CSASREQFF. DNA of the CDR3: TGCAGTGCTAGCAGGGAGCAGTTCTTC.

The gene calls are TRBV13 and TRBJ2-3; 10 bases line up with TRBD2. Germline CDR1 reads PRHDT; CDR2 reads FYEKMQ (reference sequence). J lost 5 bases, V lost 4 bases, and 6 bases had no gene match. This CDR3 is built from 15 residues. The CDR3: CASSSAAGGRDTQYF. DNA for the CDR3: TGTGCCAGCAGCTCCGCAGCGGGGGGGCGAGATACGCAGTATTTT.

The table lists this clone with a count of one. The chain carries TRBV7-8 and TRBJ1-2, with 7 bases identical to TRBD1. This CDR3 spans 15 amino acids. Per germline, CDR1 SGHVS and CDR2 FQNEAQ. The trim removed 1 base at V and 1 base at J, leaving 3 bases unmatched. DNA of the CDR3: TGTGCCAGCAGCTTAGACAGGGGAGTTAACTATGGCTACACCTTC. It is translated as CASSLDRGVNYGYTF.

The gene calls are TRBV7-9 and TRBJ1-1; D perhaps matches TRBD1 (5 bases). The germline V and J ends were trimmed by 7 bases and 10 bases, with 16 bases remaining between them. CDR1 is SEHNR and CDR2 is FQNEAQ in the germline V gene (reference sequence). CDR3 length equals 12 residues. The DNA for the CDR3 is TGTGCCAGCATCCCCGGGGGGGGTCGAGCTTTCTTT. It yields the protein CASIPGGGRAFF.

The V call is TRBV7-9, the J call TRBJ2-5; TRBD2 agrees at 10 bases. CDR3 length equals 14 residues. Per germline, CDR1 SEHNR and CDR2 FQNEAQ (reference sequence). V shed 5 bases and J 1 base; nucleotides not matched to a gene: 1. In DNA form, the CDR3 reads TGTGCCAGCAGCCGGACTAGCGGCCAAGAGACCCAGTACTTC. It yields the protein CASSRTSGQETQYF.

This clone has just one count. CDR3 in amino acids: CASSLSSESNTGELFF. The CDR3 bases are TGTGCCAGCAGCTTATCAAGCGAGTCGAACACCGGGGAGCTGTTTTTT. J is TRBJ2-2 and V is TRBV7-6, with D unclear. Germline loops: CDR1 SGHVS, CDR2 FNYEAQ. This CDR3 comprises 16 residues. The germline V and J ends were trimmed by 2 bases and 0 bases, with 10 bases remaining between them.

The V gene is TRBV7-9, the J gene TRBJ2-2; 8 positions match TRBD1. V shed 2 bases, J shed 9 bases, and the junction held 8 bases outside the gene matches. The CDR3 spans 15 residues. The germline V gene encodes CDR1 SEHNR and CDR2 FQNEAQ (reference sequence). DNA of the CDR3: TGTGCCAGCAGCTTATTCCGGGACAGGTCTAGGGAGCTGTTTTTT. Its translation is CASSLFRDRSRELFF. The full variable domain, its missing parts supplied by reference TRBV7-9 and TRBJ2-2, is DTGVSQNPRHKITKRGQNVTFRCDPISEHNRLYWYRQTLGQGPEFLTYFQNEAQLEKSRLLSDRFSAERPKGSFSTLEIQRTEQGDSAMYLCASSLFRDRSRELFFGEGSRLTVL.

This chain joins TRBV7-3 and TRBJ1-1; D not resolved. CDR1 and CDR2 from the germline V gene are SGHTA and FQGTGA. CDR3 length: 13 residues. V was pared by 0 bases and J by 2 bases, with 4 bases between. As DNA, the CDR3 is TGTGCCAGCAGCTTAACGGCCAACACTGAAGCTTTCTTT. Translation: CASSLTANTEAFF.

The rearrangement joins TRBV2 to TRBJ1-2; D possibly corresponds to TRBD1 (5 bases). The length of the CDR3 is 14 residues. Germline V gives CDR1 SNHLY, CDR2 FYNNEI. V dropped 2 bases and J dropped 7 bases, with 14 bases sitting between them. The chain's CDR3 is CASSERGTRGGYTF. CDR3 in DNA: TGTGCCAGCAGTGAACGGGGGACTAGGGGTGGCTACACCTTC.

J is TRBJ2-2 and V is TRBV19; 13 bases agree with TRBD2. Germline V gene lookup returns CDR1 LNHDA and CDR2 SQIVND (reference sequence). The CDR3 has 16 amino acids. The J segment lost 3 bases and the V segment lost 7 bases, leaving 5 bases of the junction unmatched. CDR3 region: CASTPGLAGHTGELFF. The CDR3 DNA is TGTGCCAGTACCCCGGGACTAGCGGGGCACACCGGGGAGCTGTTTTTT.